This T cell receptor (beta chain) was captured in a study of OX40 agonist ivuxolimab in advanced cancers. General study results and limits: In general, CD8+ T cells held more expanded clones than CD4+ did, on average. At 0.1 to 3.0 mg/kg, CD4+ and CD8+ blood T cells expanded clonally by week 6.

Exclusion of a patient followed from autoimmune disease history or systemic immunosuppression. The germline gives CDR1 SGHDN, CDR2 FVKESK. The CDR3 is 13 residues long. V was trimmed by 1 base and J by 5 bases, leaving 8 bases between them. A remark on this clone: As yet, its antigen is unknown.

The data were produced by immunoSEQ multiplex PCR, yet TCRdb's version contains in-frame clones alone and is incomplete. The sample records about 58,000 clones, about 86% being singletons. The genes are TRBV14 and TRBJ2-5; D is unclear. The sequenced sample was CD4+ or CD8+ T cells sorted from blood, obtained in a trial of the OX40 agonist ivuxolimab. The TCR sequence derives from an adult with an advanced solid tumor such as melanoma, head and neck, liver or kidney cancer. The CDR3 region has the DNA TGTGCCAGCAGCCAAGCGATCTGGGAGACCCAGTACTTC. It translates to CASSQAIWETQYF.